One and the same sample provided the 27 T cell receptor beta chains below, sequenced in a study of blood T cell repertoires in COVID-19. Sequencing used immunoSEQ multiplex PCR; TCRdb keeps in-frame clones, though not all of them. The sample lists 70,000 to 95,000 clones; 85% to 95% were seen once. The sample was peripheral blood. All receptors derive from a woman aged 55-70 years with active COVID-19.

This clone has just one count. CDR3 bases: TGTGCTAGTGGTTCTCCGACTAGCGAGACCCAGTACTTC. Protein: CASGSPTSETQYF. The genes are TRBV12-5 and TRBJ2-5; 7 nucleotides match TRBD2. CDR1 and CDR2 from the germline V gene are LGHNT and FRNRAP. This CDR3 has 13 amino acids. V trimming: 4 bases; J trimming: 5 bases; junction bases outside the gene matches: 4. Full variable domain (missing parts from reference TRBV12-5 and TRBJ2-5): DARVTQTPRHKVTEMGQEVTMRCQPILGHNTVFWYRQTMMQGLELLAYFRNRAPLDDSGMPKDRFSAEMPDATLATLKIQPSEPRDSAVYFCASGSPTSETQYFGPGTRLLVL.

The chain uses TRBV10-3 and TRBJ2-7, with 10 bases lining up with TRBD1. This CDR3 is 15 amino acids long. With 4 bases clipped from V and 4 bases from J, the junction kept 7 bases outside the gene matches. Germline values: CDR1 ENHRY, CDR2 SYGVKD. In nucleotides, the CDR3 is TGTGCCATCAGTGGCGCCGGGACAGGGGAATACGAGCAGTACTTC. Encoded protein: CAISGAGTGEYEQYF.

The chain employs TRBV19 and TRBJ1-1; TRBD1 matches 9 bases. Per germline, CDR1 LNHDA and CDR2 SQIVND (reference sequence). CDR3 size: 16 residues. Trimming at V came to 5 bases and at J to 0 bases, leaving 7 bases not matched to a gene. The CDR3 DNA follows: TGTGCCAGTAGTGACCCGGGACAGGGAGTGAACACTGAAGCTTTCTTT. It specifies CASSDPGQGVNTEAFF. The whole variable domain, filled in from reference TRBV19 and TRBJ1-1, reads DGGITQSPKYLFRKEGQNVTLSCEQNLNHDAMYWYRQDPGQGLRLIYYSQIVNDFQKGDIAEGYSVSREKKESFPLTVTSAQKNPTAFYLCASSDPGQGVNTEAFFGQGTRLTVV.

This clone was found once. The genes are TRBV29-1 and TRBJ2-4; 10 bases map to TRBD2. This CDR3 contains 14 residues. Germline lookup yields CDR1 SQVTM and CDR2 ANQGSEA. The junction had 4 bases not matched to a gene; V was cut back by 3 bases and J by 5 bases. This CDR3 reads CSVDLGLAENIQYF. For the CDR3, the DNA is TGCAGCGTTGATCTTGGACTAGCGGAAAACATTCAGTACTTC.

The chain has TRBV6-5 and TRBJ1-6; D remains ambiguous. The CDR3 loop spans 13 amino acids. CDR1 is MNHEY, CDR2 SVGAGI, per germline. Trimming pared 7 bases from V and 10 bases from J, leaving 14 bases between. As DNA, the CDR3 is TGTGCCAGCACTGGGTTCGGAGGATCACCCCTCCACTTT. Residues: CASTGFGGSPLHF.

This chain connects TRBV6-2 or TRBV6-3 to TRBJ2-4; 13 bases align to TRBD2. Germline values: CDR1 MNHEY, CDR2 SVGEGT. The CDR3 contains 15 residues. Germline trimming cut 5 bases from V and 5 bases from J; bases unmatched to any gene: 3. The CDR3 here is CASSRTSGSQNIQYF. The CDR3 bases are TGTGCCAGCAGTCGGACTAGCGGGAGCCAAAACATTCAGTACTTC.

DNA for the CDR3: TGTGCTAGTGGTTTGTCGGTGGGGGGACCCCCGACCGAAGCTTTCTTT. Protein sequence: CASGLSVGGPPTEAFF. The rearrangement links TRBV12-5 to TRBJ1-1, with a weak D call TRBD1 (5 bases). Germline loops: CDR1 LGHNT, CDR2 FRNRAP. The CDR3 is made up of 16 amino acids. The ends were cut back, 2 bases at V and 8 bases at J, with 21 bases in the middle.

The CDR3 nucleotides read TGTGCCAGCAGCCAAGATTCCGGCTCCTACAATGAGCAGTTCTTC. Amino acids: CASSQDSGSYNEQFF. This chain joins TRBV3-1 (or the pseudogene TRBV3-2) and TRBJ2-1, with D hard to call. The germline V and J ends were trimmed by 0 bases and 0 bases, with 6 bases remaining between them. Germline V gene data show CDR1 as LGHDT and CDR2 as YNNKEL (reference sequence). This CDR3 has 15 amino acids.

The gene calls are TRBV29-1 and TRBJ2-3; TRBD2 might be the D (6 bases). The CDR3 extends over 16 amino acids. V shed 0 bases and J shed 4 bases, with 17 bases lying between them. Germline CDR1 SQVTM, CDR2 ANQGSEA. The CDR3 DNA sequence: TGCAGCGTTGAAGACAGGACGGGAGAGAACCCAGATACGCAGTATTTT. Protein product: CSVEDRTGENPDTQYF.

This clone was detected only once. The rearrangement links TRBV2 to TRBJ1-5; no firm D call. The germline CDR1 and CDR2 sequences are SNHLY and FYNNEI. The CDR3 runs to 14 residues. Trimming shortened V by 2 bases and J by 4 bases, and 9 bases separated the two germline ends. The CDR3 region has the DNA TGTGCCAGCAGTGAACGGGGTCAGAATCAGCCCCAGCATTTT. As protein: CASSERGQNQPQHF. The full variable domain, its missing parts supplied by reference TRBV2 and TRBJ1-5, is EPEVTQTPSHQVTQMGQEVILRCVPISNHLYFYWYRQILGQKVEFLVSFYNNEISEKSEIFDDQFSVERPDGSNFTLKIRSTKLEDSAMYFCASSERGQNQPQHFGDGTRLSIL.

The rearrangement links TRBV19 to TRBJ2-3; possible D gene TRBD2, 5 bases. Germline CDR1 and CDR2: LNHDA and SQIVND (reference sequence). V lost 7 bases to trimming and J lost 2 bases, with 13 bases between them. The CDR3 runs 14 residues. Here the CDR3 reads CASNEARVTDTQYF. As DNA, the CDR3 is TGTGCCAGTAACGAAGCGAGGGTCACAGATACGCAGTATTTT.

This clone occurred once. The chain recombines TRBV9 with TRBJ1-1; D possibly corresponds to TRBD1 (5 bases). The germline CDR1 and CDR2 sequences are SGDLS and YYNGEE. Trimming pared 4 bases from V and 5 bases from J, leaving 15 bases between. This CDR3 has 14 residues. The CDR3: CASSQGGMRTEAFF. The CDR3 DNA sequence: TGTGCCAGCAGCCAGGGCGGCATGCGAACTGAAGCTTTCTTT.

A note on this clone: The same CDR3 is also encoded by other DNA sequences in this sample. The chain carries TRBV6-5 and TRBJ2-7; TRBD1 agrees at 10 bases. CDR1 and CDR2 (germline): MNHEY, SVGAGI. CDR3 length: 14 amino acids. V was pared by 6 bases and J by 4 bases, with 6 bases of the junction left unmatched. The CDR3 sequence is CASSRDRGTYEQYF. Written as DNA, the CDR3 is TGTGCCAGCAGCAGGGACAGGGGAACATACGAGCAGTACTTC.

The V call is TRBV11-2, the J call TRBJ2-7; perhaps TRBD2 as D (6 bases). This CDR3 is 14 amino acids long. CDR1 and CDR2 (germline): SGHAT, FQNNGV. The V end was cut by 4 bases, the J end by 3 bases, with 13 bases between. The CDR3 protein is CASSSGLKSYEQYF. As DNA, the CDR3 is TGTGCCAGCAGCTCCGGACTAAAGAGCTACGAGCAGTACTTC.

For the CDR3, the DNA is TGTGCCAGCAGTGCATGGACAGGGGGTCAAGAGACCCAGTACTTC. This gives the protein CASSAWTGGQETQYF. The genes are TRBV25-1 and TRBJ2-5; 10 nucleotides match TRBD1. The CDR3 sequence is 15 residues long. The germline V gene has CDR1 MGHDK and CDR2 SYGVNS. V was clipped by 4 bases and J by 2 bases; unmatched bases: 4.

The genes are TRBV6-5 and TRBJ1-5, with 7 positions matching TRBD1. This CDR3 region has 14 residues. Germline assignment: CDR1 MNHEY and CDR2 SVGAGI. V gave up 4 bases and J gave up 1 base; unmatched junction bases: 1. The CDR3 nucleotides read TGTGCCAGCAGTTTGGGACAGAGCAATCAGCCCCAGCATTTT. Translating gives CASSLGQSNQPQHF.

The chain employs TRBV11-2 and TRBJ2-3, with no clear D. V was shortened by 5 bases and J by 3 bases, with 12 bases between the two germline ends. Germline V gene data show CDR1 as SGHAT and CDR2 as FQNNGV. The length of the CDR3 is 14 residues. The CDR3 is CASSTASLTDTQYF. The CDR3 DNA reads TGTGCCAGCAGCACTGCGTCCCTTACAGATACGCAGTATTTT.

The rearrangement joins TRBV28 to TRBJ1-5, with D maybe TRBD1 (5 bases). In germline, CDR1 is MDHEN, CDR2 SYDVKM. Trimming cost V 10 bases and J 0 bases, with 16 bases left between them. This CDR3 has 15 residues. CDR3 protein: CATRDGGVSNQPQHF. CDR3 nucleotides: TGTGCCACCAGGGACGGAGGGGTTAGCAATCAGCCCCAGCATTTT.

The chain links TRBV6-5 to TRBJ2-1, with D possibly TRBD2 on 6 matching bases. From germline, CDR1 is MNHEY and CDR2 SVGAGI. The CDR3 runs 15 residues. Deletions cut 0 bases from V and 4 bases from J, with 10 bases between. CDR3 protein: CASSYSGGGYNEQFF. CDR3 sequence (DNA): TGTGCCAGCAGTTACTCCGGGGGTGGTTACAATGAGCAGTTCTTC.

The chain is built from TRBV11-2 and TRBJ2-5; possible D gene TRBD1, 5 bases. Per germline, CDR1 SGHAT and CDR2 FQNNGV. V was trimmed by 1 base and J by 4 bases, leaving 7 bases between them. The CDR3 runs 13 residues. This CDR3 is CASSLARAETQYF. The CDR3 DNA reads as TGTGCCAGCAGCTTAGCCAGGGCAGAGACCCAGTACTTC.

In its sample, this clone was seen a few times. This rearrangement joins TRBV24-1 to TRBJ2-7; 9 bases are shared with TRBD2. The germline V gene has CDR1 KGHDR and CDR2 SFDVKD. V lost 4 bases to trimming and J lost 3 bases; unmatched junction nucleotides: 6. There are 15 residues in the CDR3. The CDR3 region is CATSEGAGGLYEQYF. The DNA for the CDR3 is TGTGCCACCAGTGAAGGGGCGGGAGGGCTCTACGAGCAGTACTTC.

The rearrangement links TRBV2 to TRBJ1-1; 7 bases map to TRBD1. V was clipped by 5 bases and J by 5 bases; unmatched bases: 2. The CDR3 contains 12 residues. Germline V gives CDR1 SNHLY, CDR2 FYNNEI. CDR3 DNA: TGTGCCAGCAGTTACAGGGGTACTGAAGCTTTCTTT. Amino acids: CASSYRGTEAFF. Complete variable domain (other parts from reference TRBV2 and TRBJ1-1): EPEVTQTPSHQVTQMGQEVILRCVPISNHLYFYWYRQILGQKVEFLVSFYNNEISEKSEIFDDQFSVERPDGSNFTLKIRSTKLEDSAMYFCASSYRGTEAFFGQGTRLTVV.

This chain connects TRBV10-3 to TRBJ2-5; D is ambiguous. Germline V gene sequence: CDR1 ENHRY, CDR2 SYGVKD. Trimming pared 2 bases from V and 5 bases from J, leaving 9 bases between. This CDR3 is 13 amino acids long. The CDR3 DNA sequence: TGTGCCATCAGTGAGCAACTGCTTGAGACCCAGTACTTC. It yields the protein CAISEQLLETQYF.

CDR3 in DNA: TGTGCCAGCAGTGAAGCATTCATGACTAGCCCCCCTTACAATGAGCAGTTCTTC. Protein product: CASSEAFMTSPPYNEQFF. This sequence joins TRBV6-1 and TRBJ2-1; TRBD2 matches 7 bases. The junction had 12 bases not matched to a gene; V was cut back by 0 bases and J by 4 bases. CDR1 and CDR2 from the germline V gene are MNHNS and SASEGT. The CDR3 length is 18 residues.

The chain combines TRBV7-2 with TRBJ2-4; perhaps TRBD2 as D (6 bases). The V and J ends lost 0 bases and 6 bases respectively, with 6 bases between them. Germline V CDR1 and CDR2: SGHTA, FQGNSA. CDR3 length: 13 residues. The CDR3 DNA reads as TGTGCCAGCAGCTTAGCGGGGGGAAACATTCAGTACTTC. This sequence encodes CASSLAGGNIQYF.

The V and J genes are TRBV4-1 and TRBJ2-5, with TRBD2 identical over 11 bases. V lost 4 bases, J lost 4 bases, and 5 bases stayed unmatched. CDR3 length equals 15 residues. Germline V gene data show CDR1 as MGHRA and CDR2 as YSYEKL. CDR3 region: CASSLTGTSGETQYF. CDR3 nucleotide sequence: TGCGCCAGCAGCCTAACCGGGACTAGCGGAGAGACCCAGTACTTC.

The CDR3 nucleotides read TGTGCCAGCAGTTACTCGGGGAGGCCTTCCTACGAGCAGTACTTC. It codes for CASSYSGRPSYEQYF. This chain connects TRBV6-5 to TRBJ2-7, with a tentative D call TRBD2 (6 bases). Trimming pared 0 bases from V and 1 base from J, leaving 10 bases between. This CDR3 is 15 amino acids long. Germline values: CDR1 MNHEY, CDR2 SVGAGI.